The rows below give T cell receptor beta chains drawn from one sample of a study of blood T cell repertoires in COVID-19. Here immunoSEQ multiplex PCR was the method, and the copy in TCRdb shows in-frame clones only, minus some. The data show around 280,000 clones, with nearly 90% seen just once and approximately 1.5% held by the top ten. Sequencing was performed on PBMCs or T cells enriched from blood (not recorded which). These receptors were collected from a woman between 18 and 29 years old with acute COVID-19. CDR3s include the opening cysteine and the closing phenylalanine or tryptophan. A D gene is named only where the DNA matches it firmly. The size field is filled for only some rows; it gives once, few, many or a size class.

j_call d_call clone_size v_call cdr3_aa cdr3_nt
TRBJ1-2 . . TRBV30 CACDGWDYGYTF TGTGCCTGCGACGGGTGGGACTATGGCTACACCTTC
TRBJ1-2 TRBD1 . TRBV27 CASSDRDRYGYTF TGTGCCAGCAGCGACAGGGATCGCTATGGCTACACCTTC
TRBJ1-5 . . TRBV27 CASSLDGVSRPQHF TGTGCCAGCAGTTTAGACGGGGTCTCTCGGCCCCAGCATTTT
TRBJ2-1 TRBD2 . TRBV4-3 CASSQDTSGSIDEQFF TGCGCCAGCAGCCAAGATACTAGCGGGAGTATAGATGAGCAGTTCTTC
TRBJ2-1 . . TRBV5-1 CASSLAYNEQFF TGCGCCAGCAGCTTGGCGTACAATGAGCAGTTCTTC
TRBJ2-1 TRBD2 . TRBV4-2 CASSQSGLAGDSYNEQFF TGTGCCAGCAGCCAATCCGGACTAGCGGGAGACTCCTACAATGAGCAGTTCTTC
TRBJ2-3 TRBD1 . TRBV18 CASSLNRGHTDTQYF TGTGCCAGCTCACTTAACAGGGGCCACACAGATACGCAGTATTTT
TRBJ1-6 . . TRBV3-1/TRBV3-2 CASSLQGSPLHF TGTGCCAGCAGCCTACAGGGCTCACCCCTCCACTTT
TRBJ1-2 TRBD1 . TRBV28 CASSFTSGGARGYTF TGTGCCAGCAGTTTTACATCAGGGGGTGCTCGGGGCTACACCTTC
TRBJ1-6 TRBD1 . TRBV19 CASSTGGYNSPLHF TGTGCCAGTAGTACAGGGGGCTATAATTCACCCCTCCACTTT
TRBJ2-7 TRBD2 . TRBV3-1/TRBV3-2 CASSTLPGGRNEQYF TGTGCCAGCAGCACCCTGCCGGGCGGGAGAAACGAGCAGTACTTC
TRBJ1-5 TRBD1 . TRBV13 CASSLSRGSNQPQHF TGTGCCAGCAGCTTATCCAGGGGGAGCAATCAGCCCCAGCATTTT
TRBJ1-1 TRBD1 . TRBV18 CASSRQGSTEAFF TGTGCCAGCTCCCGACAGGGGTCCACTGAAGCTTTCTTT
TRBJ1-1 TRBD1 . TRBV7-6 CASSPYRGQGTEAFF TGTGCCAGCAGCCCATACCGGGGACAGGGGACTGAAGCTTTCTTT
TRBJ1-4 . few TRBV30 CAWSPRSRGEGEKLFF TGTGCCTGGAGCCCCAGGTCCCGGGGAGAGGGTGAAAAACTGTTTTTT
TRBJ1-2 TRBD1 few TRBV4-1 CASSQDPGQGLSYYGYTF TGCGCCAGCAGCCAAGATCCCGGACAGGGGTTGTCTTACTATGGCTACACCTTC
TRBJ2-5 TRBD2 . TRBV29-1 CSVRSSGWQETQYF TGCAGCGTTAGATCTAGCGGATGGCAAGAGACCCAGTACTTC
TRBJ2-1 . . TRBV28 CASSLSGGTGEQFF TGTGCCAGCAGTTTATCCGGGGGAACGGGTGAGCAGTTCTTC
TRBJ1-4 TRBD1 . TRBV30 CALQAPGTANEKLFF TGTGCCTTACAAGCACCCGGGACAGCTAATGAAAAACTGTTTTTT
TRBJ2-7 TRBD2 . TRBV28 CASSLQGLAGDYEQYF TGTGCCAGCAGTTTACAAGGACTAGCGGGAGACTACGAGCAGTACTTC
TRBJ1-3 . . TRBV5-6 CASSLGGPGNTIYF TGTGCCAGCAGCTTGGGGGGGCCTGGAAACACCATATATTTT
TRBJ2-1 TRBD2 . TRBV6-4 CASSAGGPNNEQFF TGTGCCAGCAGTGCGGGAGGGCCGAACAATGAGCAGTTCTTC
TRBJ2-2 TRBD2 . TRBV28 CASSFLGASGIKVGELFF TGTGCCAGCAGTTTTCTAGGCGCTAGCGGGATTAAGGTCGGGGAGCTGTTTTTT
TRBJ1-1 TRBD1 . TRBV28 CASSLWVAGGFVEAFF TGTGCCAGCAGTTTATGGGTGGCAGGGGGTTTTGTTGAAGCTTTCTTT
TRBJ2-6 . . TRBV7-8 CASSLVAPPHSGANVLTF TGTGCCAGCAGCTTAGTGGCCCCACCACACTCTGGGGCCAACGTCCTGACTTTC
TRBJ2-1 TRBD2 . TRBV19 CASSLGLAGGPFEQFF TGTGCCAGTAGTTTGGGGTTAGCGGGAGGGCCGTTCGAGCAGTTCTTC
TRBJ1-1 . once TRBV7-2 CASSLATPLEAFF TGTGCCAGCAGCTTAGCGACTCCCCTTGAAGCTTTCTTT
TRBJ1-1 . once TRBV27 CASSSTGNTEAFF TGTGCCAGCAGCAGTACAGGGAACACTGAAGCTTTCTTT
TRBJ2-7 TRBD2 few TRBV7-9 CASSLELAGGPLKEQYF TGTGCCAGCAGCTTAGAACTAGCGGGAGGGCCCCTAAAGGAGCAGTACTTC
TRBJ1-1 . . TRBV29-1 CSVLLNTEAFF TGCAGCGTTCTGTTGAACACTGAAGCTTTCTTT
TRBJ1-3 . . TRBV2 CASSEDYRSGNTIYF TGTGCCAGCAGTGAAGACTACAGGTCTGGAAACACCATATATTTT
TRBJ2-2 . . TRBV6-6 CASSYSAVTGELFF TGTGCCAGCAGTTACTCGGCAGTCACCGGGGAGCTGTTTTTT
TRBJ2-1 TRBD2 . TRBV5-4 CASSFTSVTYNEQFF TGTGCCAGCAGCTTCACTAGCGTAACCTACAATGAGCAGTTCTTC
TRBJ2-7 . . TRBV3-1/TRBV3-2 CASSQRGTFGEQYF TGTGCCAGCAGCCAGAGAGGCACTTTTGGGGAGCAGTACTTC
TRBJ1-1 . . TRBV3-1/TRBV3-2 CASSPELNTEAFF TGTGCCAGCAGCCCGGAGCTGAACACTGAAGCTTTCTTT
TRBJ2-6 . . TRBV19 CASSIPQGRSGANVLTF TGTGCCAGTAGTATTCCCCAGGGCCGCTCTGGGGCCAACGTCCTGACTTTC
TRBJ1-2 . . TRBV6-5 CASRQNYGYTF TGTGCCAGCCGCCAGAACTATGGCTACACCTTC
TRBJ2-7 TRBD2 . TRBV7-9 CASSLASAGAEYF TGTGCCAGCAGCTTAGCGTCGGCGGGAGCGGAGTACTTC
TRBJ1-1 . . TRBV11-2 CASGRTENTEAFF TGTGCCAGCGGACGGACAGAAAACACTGAAGCTTTCTTT
TRBJ2-3 . few TRBV2 CASSIQGLSEQYF TGTGCCAGCAGCATCCAGGGCCTCTCTGAGCAGTATTTT
TRBJ2-7 TRBD2 . TRBV7-9 CASSSYSGRAGYEQYF TGTGCCAGCAGCTCCTATAGCGGGAGGGCCGGTTACGAGCAGTACTTC
TRBJ2-7 TRBD1 . TRBV19 CASSEAPTGANEQYF TGTGCCAGTAGTGAGGCCCCGACAGGGGCCAACGAGCAGTACTTC
TRBJ1-2 . . TRBV7-9 CASSLAGSGPGSYGYTF TGTGCCAGCAGCTTAGCGGGGTCAGGACCGGGATCCTATGGCTACACCTTC
TRBJ2-7 . . TRBV28 CASSLGGSYEQYF TGTGCCAGCAGTTTAGGCGGATCCTACGAGCAGTACTTC
TRBJ2-7 . . TRBV15 CATSRGGGEQYF TGTGCCACCAGCAGAGGAGGAGGGGAGCAGTACTTC
TRBJ2-1 . once TRBV18 CASSPIRDSNEQFF TGTGCCAGCTCACCCATCAGAGACTCCAATGAGCAGTTCTTC
TRBJ1-4 TRBD1 many TRBV6-4 CASRLIQGRGNEKLFF TGTGCCAGCAGGCTAATACAGGGGCGCGGTAATGAAAAACTGTTTTTT
TRBJ2-3 TRBD1 . TRBV7-9 CASSLGGQGAMDTQYF TGTGCCAGCAGCTTAGGAGGACAGGGGGCAATGGATACGCAGTATTTT
TRBJ2-4 TRBD2 . TRBV7-8 CASSLGVAGLYF TGTGCCAGCAGCTTAGGGGTAGCGGGGCTGTACTTC
TRBJ1-5 . . TRBV19 CASSPKPVQPQHF TGTGCCAGTAGTCCCAAACCGGTGCAGCCCCAGCATTTT
TRBJ2-1 TRBD2 . TRBV30 CAWKGAGANNEQFF TGTGCCTGGAAAGGAGCGGGGGCAAACAATGAGCAGTTCTTC